The 32 T cell receptor beta chains listed next were all sequenced from one sample in a study of cytomegalovirus exposure and HLA in healthy donors. PCR primers comprised 60 Vbeta and 13 Jbeta primers. Clones were sequenced by immunoSEQ multiplex PCR, and TCRdb holds only the in-frame ones, with some missing. This sample carries approximately 130,000 clones, roughly 80% of them seen once, and the ten largest clones take 0.95% to 1.5%. Sequenced input: PBMCs. These receptor sequences come from a man in his fifties or sixties in good health and CMV-seronegative.

The V call is TRBV28, the J call TRBJ1-5; a weak D match, TRBD1 (5 bases). Per germline, CDR1 MDHEN and CDR2 SYDVKM. Deletions cut 6 bases from V and 1 base from J, with 10 bases between. This CDR3 region has 14 residues. The CDR3 DNA reads as TGTGCCAGCAGCTCGAGACAGAGCAATCAGCCCCAGCATTTT. This sequence encodes CASSSRQSNQPQHF.

The chain recombines TRBV30 with TRBJ2-1; TRBD1 agrees at 9 bases. V gave up 5 bases and J gave up 7 bases; unmatched junction bases: 3. The CDR3 length is 12 residues. CDR1 GTSNPN and CDR2 SVGIG come from the germline V gene (reference sequence). CDR3 in DNA: TGTGCCTGGGGGACAGGGTATAATGAGCAGTTCTTC. This translates into CAWGTGYNEQFF.

The V call is TRBV5-1, the J call TRBJ2-5, with D hard to call. The V gene's germline CDR1 is SGHRS and CDR2 YFSETQ. The CDR3 is 13 amino acids. The V end lost 2 bases, the J end lost 2 bases, and 7 bases lay between the germline ends. The CDR3 coding sequence is TGCGCCAGCAGCTTTGGGCGACAAGAGACCCAGTACTTC. Its translation: CASSFGRQETQYF. Full variable domain (rest looked up from reference TRBV5-1 and TRBJ2-5): KAGVTQTPRYLIKTRGQQVTLSCSPISGHRSVSWYQQTPGQGLQFLFEYFSETQRNKGNFPGRFSGRQFSNSRSEMNVSTLELGDSALYLCASSFGRQETQYFGPGTRLLVL.

The chain recombines TRBV27 with TRBJ1-1; D is perhaps TRBD1 (6 bases). Germline-derived CDR1 and CDR2 are MNHEY and SMNVEV (reference sequence). The CDR3 totals 16 residues. The V gene lost 6 bases and the J gene lost 0 bases, with 17 bases spanning the gap. The CDR3 DNA sequence: TGTGCCAGCAGACGCCTAGGGGGGGCCATGAACACTGAAGCTTTCTTT. Translating gives CASRRLGGAMNTEAFF.

A few counts support this clone. V gene TRBV4-1 combines with J gene TRBJ2-3, with 12 bases lining up with TRBD1. Germline V CDR1 and CDR2: MGHRA, YSYEKL. The CDR3 covers 18 residues. J lost 6 bases, V lost 0 bases, and 10 bases had no gene match. This chain's CDR3 is CASSQDGGDRGQVDTQYF. DNA for the CDR3: TGCGCCAGCAGCCAAGATGGGGGGGACAGGGGGCAGGTGGATACGCAGTATTTT.

The chain employs TRBV10-3 and TRBJ2-5; 8 bases map to TRBD1. Germline V gives CDR1 ENHRY, CDR2 SYGVKD. Trimming removed 0 bases from V and 3 bases from J; junction bases left unmatched: 9. There are 17 residues in the CDR3. Here the CDR3 reads CAISESRGLVKEETQYF. The CDR3 DNA reads TGTGCCATCAGTGAGTCCAGGGGGCTGGTAAAGGAAGAGACCCAGTACTTC.

As DNA, the CDR3 is TGCGCCAGCAGCCCAAGCGACGGGGCCTACAATGAGCAGTTCTTC. Its protein product is CASSPSDGAYNEQFF. The rearrangement links TRBV5-1 to TRBJ2-1, with D perhaps TRBD2 (5 bases). Deletions cut 4 bases from V and 2 bases from J, with 13 bases between. The CDR3 totals 15 residues. Per the germline V gene, CDR1 is SGHRS and CDR2 is YFSETQ.

V is TRBV5-1 and J is TRBJ2-1; 7 bases are a match to TRBD2. The CDR3 is 13 residues long. The trim removed 3 bases at V and 7 bases at J, leaving 4 bases unmatched. From germline, CDR1 is SGHRS and CDR2 YFSETQ. The CDR3 DNA sequence: TGCGCCAGCAGCTCCGGGACTACGAATGAGCAGTTCTTC. Its protein product is CASSSGTTNEQFF.

The genes are TRBV5-8 and TRBJ1-1, with a possible D match to TRBD1 (5 bases). V was clipped by 4 bases and J by 1 base, with 17 bases between them. The CDR3 runs to 16 residues. Looked up from germline, CDR1 is SGHTS and CDR2 is YDEGEE. CDR3: CASSRRGGCQNTEAFF. CDR3 DNA: TGTGCCAGCAGCCGACGGGGGGGATGTCAGAACACTGAAGCTTTCTTT. The whole variable domain, remainder taken from reference TRBV5-8 and TRBJ1-1, is EAGVTQSPTHLIKTRGQQATLRCSPISGHTSVYWYQQALGLGLQFLLWYDEGEERNRGNFPPRFSGRQFPNYSSELNVNALELEDSALYLCASSRRGGCQNTEAFFGQGTRLTVV.

This clone has a handful of counts. The CDR3 sequence is CASIRDRGPGANVLTF. CDR3 nucleotides: TGTGCCAGCATAAGGGACAGGGGGCCTGGGGCCAACGTCCTGACTTTC. The chain is built from TRBV2 and TRBJ2-6; 12 nucleotides align to TRBD1. Germline trimming cut 7 bases from V and 2 bases from J; bases unmatched to any gene: 3. The V gene's germline CDR1 is SNHLY and CDR2 FYNNEI. The CDR3 runs 16 residues.

This clone was seen a few times. J is TRBJ2-1 and V is TRBV11-1; tentatively, D is TRBD2 (6 bases). CDR1 SGHAT and CDR2 FQDESV come from the germline V gene (reference sequence). The CDR3 loop spans 14 amino acids. The germline V and J ends were trimmed by 1 base and 6 bases, with 10 bases remaining between them. CDR3 residues: CASSLGDSRNEQFF. DNA for the CDR3: TGTGCCAGCAGCTTAGGGGACTCCCGCAATGAGCAGTTCTTC.

The chain recombines TRBV25-1 with TRBJ2-3, with 7 bases identical to TRBD2. The CDR3 consists of 14 residues. The germline V gene has CDR1 MGHDK and CDR2 SYGVNS. V lost 4 bases and J lost 2; bases outside the gene matches: 3. The CDR3 nucleotides read TGTGCCAGCAGTGGCGGGAGAATCACAGATACGCAGTATTTT. Its translation is CASSGGRITDTQYF.

V usage is TRBV30 and J usage is TRBJ1-2; maybe TRBD1 (5 bases). Trimming took 0 bases from V and 8 from J, leaving 13 bases between them. CDR1 is GTSNPN, CDR2 SVGIG, per germline (reference sequence). The CDR3 covers 13 residues. CDR3 residues: CAWSVQGAGGYTF. The CDR3 nucleotides read TGTGCCTGGAGTGTACAAGGGGCGGGGGGCTACACCTTC.

The rearrangement links TRBV30 to TRBJ1-5, with D possibly matching TRBD1 (6 bases). CDR3 length: 13 amino acids. V gave up 2 bases and J gave up 6 bases, with 11 bases separating them. Germline loops: CDR1 GTSNPN, CDR2 SVGIG (reference sequence). As DNA, the CDR3 is TGTGCCTGGAGTTCAGGGGCGGCTCAGCCCCAGCATTTT. Translating it yields CAWSSGAAQPQHF.

The chain couples TRBV27 to TRBJ1-1, with D perhaps matching TRBD1 (6 bases). Germline CDR1 and CDR2: MNHEY and SMNVEV (reference sequence). This CDR3 spans 15 amino acids. V was clipped by 3 bases and J by 0 bases, with 11 bases between them. The CDR3 DNA is TGTGCCAGCAGTTTCCGCGGACAGATGAACACTGAAGCTTTCTTT. Encoded protein: CASSFRGQMNTEAFF.

V gene TRBV6-5 combines with J gene TRBJ2-5; a possible D gene is TRBD2 (6 bases). This CDR3 is built from 15 residues. V lost 2 bases and J lost 6, with 16 bases in between. Germline CDR1 and CDR2: MNHEY and SVGAGI. The CDR3 reads CASSYGTSKSKTQYF. The CDR3 DNA sequence: TGTGCCAGCAGTTACGGTACTAGCAAATCCAAGACCCAGTACTTC.

This clone appeared a few times. The J gene is TRBJ2-2, the V gene TRBV15; TRBD2 aligns across 10 bases. This CDR3 has 15 residues. Germline V gene sequence: CDR1 LNHNV, CDR2 YYDKDF (reference sequence). V gave up 6 bases and J gave up 2 bases; unmatched junction bases: 3. CDR3 bases: TGTGCCACCAGGAAGCGGGAGGGTAACACCGGGGAGCTGTTTTTT. It encodes CATRKREGNTGELFF.

In its sample, this clone was seen a few times. The identical CDR3 is also encoded by other nucleotide sequences in the sample. The chain links TRBV5-1 to TRBJ2-7, with D possibly matching TRBD1 (6 bases). CDR3 length: 14 amino acids. The ends were cut back, 4 bases at V and 0 bases at J, with 11 bases in the middle. Per the germline V gene, CDR1 is SGHRS and CDR2 is YFSETQ. The CDR3 sequence: CASSVGDTSYEQYF. The DNA for the CDR3 is TGCGCCAGCAGCGTGGGGGACACCTCCTACGAGCAGTACTTC.

V gene TRBV29-1 combines with J gene TRBJ2-1, with a weak D call TRBD1 (5 bases). The CDR3 spans 14 residues. Trimming stripped 2 bases from V and 2 bases from J, with 10 bases between. Germline assignment: CDR1 SQVTM and CDR2 ANQGSEA. The CDR3 DNA reads TGCAGCGTTGAATCAGGGTACCCCTACAATGAGCAGTTCTTC. Translation: CSVESGYPYNEQFF.

V is TRBV9 and J is TRBJ2-3; D is unclear. The CDR3 has 14 amino acids. Germline CDR1 is SGDLS and CDR2 is YYNGEE. The V gene lost 1 base and the J gene lost 1 base, with 7 bases spanning the gap. The chain's CDR3 is CASSVSPGTDTQYF. The CDR3, as DNA: TGTGCCAGCAGCGTATCCCCTGGCACAGATACGCAGTATTTT.

The rearrangement joins TRBV10-3 to TRBJ2-5, with 10 bases aligning to TRBD2. Looked up from germline, CDR1 is ENHRY and CDR2 is SYGVKD. This CDR3 spans 15 amino acids. J was trimmed by 1 base and V by 4 bases; bases with no gene match: 3. The DNA of the CDR3 is TGTGCCATCAGTGGTACTAGCGGGACCCAAGAGACCCAGTACTTC. This translates into CAISGTSGTQETQYF.

V gene TRBV7-9 combines with J gene TRBJ2-3; TRBD2 might be the D (6 bases). This CDR3 has 17 residues. Trimming removed 5 bases at V and 3 bases at J, with 21 bases between. CDR1 SEHNR and CDR2 FQNEAQ come from the germline V gene (reference sequence). The CDR3 nucleotides are TGTGCCAGCAGCCCTCGGCGGGGAATGGGTGGTACAGATACGCAGTATTTT. Protein: CASSPRRGMGGTDTQYF.

This chain connects TRBV11-2 to TRBJ2-7, with 9 bases matching TRBD1. J lost 3 bases, V lost 4 bases, and 16 bases had no gene match. Looked up from germline, CDR1 is SGHAT and CDR2 is FQNNGV. CDR3 length: 18 amino acids. CDR3 sequence reads: CASSSQFGQGPSRYEQYF. For the CDR3, the DNA is TGTGCCAGCAGCTCCCAGTTCGGACAGGGGCCCTCTCGCTACGAGCAGTACTTC.

V is TRBV28 and J is TRBJ1-3, with 7 positions matching TRBD1. In germline, CDR1 is MDHEN, CDR2 SYDVKM. The CDR3 sequence is 15 residues long. V shed 6 bases, J shed 2 bases, and the junction held 7 bases outside the gene matches. CDR3 amino acids: CASSYRGNAGNTIYF. The CDR3 DNA is TGTGCCAGCAGCTACAGGGGTAATGCTGGAAACACCATATATTTT.

This clone was counted a single time. The V call is TRBV10-2, the J call TRBJ2-5; 9 bases line up with TRBD1. The CDR3 sequence is 14 residues long. CDR1 and CDR2 (germline): WSHSY, SAAADI. Trimming at V came to 6 bases and at J to 7 bases, leaving 9 bases not matched to a gene. The CDR3 region is CASRNRQGVGTQYF. CDR3 coding DNA: TGCGCCAGCAGGAATCGACAGGGGGTCGGGACCCAGTACTTC.

J is TRBJ2-1 and V is TRBV6-6, with 9 bases identical to TRBD2. With 4 bases clipped from V and 0 bases from J, the junction kept 4 bases outside the gene matches. The CDR3 spans 16 residues. Germline-derived CDR1 and CDR2 are MNHNY and SVGAGI (reference sequence). CDR3 sequence: CASSSGSGSSYNEQFF. The CDR3 DNA sequence: TGTGCCAGCAGTTCGGGTAGCGGGAGCTCCTACAATGAGCAGTTCTTC.

The rearrangement joins TRBV5-4 to TRBJ1-1; D is undetermined. The CDR3 is 13 residues long. V was clipped by 2 bases and J by 5 bases, with 10 bases between them. Per germline, CDR1 SGHNT and CDR2 YYREEE (reference sequence). As DNA, the CDR3 is TGTGCCAGCAGCTTTGGAGCGGGGACTGAAGCTTTCTTT. Translation: CASSFGAGTEAFF.

The chain is built from TRBV6-6 and TRBJ1-1; D is possibly TRBD1 (5 bases). Germline V gene sequence: CDR1 MNHNY, CDR2 SVGAGI (reference sequence). CDR3 size: 12 residues. V was trimmed by 10 bases and J by 7 bases, leaving 16 bases between them. CDR3 amino acids: CATWGRDDEAFF. In DNA form, the CDR3 reads TGTGCCACCTGGGGCAGGGATGATGAAGCTTTCTTT.

The chain uses TRBV6-5 and TRBJ2-7, with 10 bases identical to TRBD2. The CDR3 extends over 15 amino acids. Germline lookup yields CDR1 MNHEY and CDR2 SVGAGI. V dropped 0 bases and J dropped 6; count of bases not matched to a gene: 5. The CDR3 DNA is TGTGCCAGCAGTTACTCGAGCGGGAGGGCCCGCGAGCAGTACTTC. Protein: CASSYSSGRAREQYF.

This clone is a singleton in its sample. The chain carries TRBV10-3 and TRBJ2-3; 11 nucleotides align to TRBD1. With 7 bases clipped from V and 2 bases from J, the junction kept 8 bases outside the gene matches. The CDR3 length is 16 residues. In germline, CDR1 is ENHRY, CDR2 SYGVKD. CDR3 protein: CAITGQGAISTDTQYF. The CDR3 coding sequence is TGTGCCATCACTGGACAGGGGGCCATTTCCACAGATACGCAGTATTTT.

V usage is TRBV28 and J usage is TRBJ2-6, with D perhaps TRBD2 (5 bases). Trimming cost V 5 bases and J 8 bases, with 13 bases left between them. The CDR3 length is 14 residues. Germline values: CDR1 MDHEN, CDR2 SYDVKM. The CDR3 DNA reads as TGTGCCAGCAGTGCAGGCCGAGGGCCCAACGTCCTGACTTTC. This gives the protein CASSAGRGPNVLTF.

This rearrangement joins TRBV12-5 to TRBJ2-5; 7 bases line up with TRBD1. Germline CDR1 reads LGHNT; CDR2 reads FRNRAP. CDR3 size: 13 residues. V trimming: 6 bases; J trimming: 5 bases; junction bases outside the gene matches: 6. The CDR3 protein is CASGHDRAETQYF. In nucleotides, the CDR3 is TGTGCTAGTGGACACGACAGGGCCGAGACCCAGTACTTC.